The clone carrying this T cell receptor beta chain was seen only a few times. Recovered Cohort 3 donors showed two negative PCRs, clearance, or symptom resolution. The sample is drawn from a study of blood T cell repertoires in COVID-19. Study-level background: Specimens from acute and convalescent COVID-19 originated in the United States, Italy and Spain. PBMCs, B-cell-depleted T cells, or T cells were the source of the cDNA or gDNA that made up the material.

Trimming cost V 8 bases and J 1 base; bases outside gene matches: 5. From germline, CDR1 is SGHTA and CDR2 FQGNSA. The CDR3 is made up of 15 amino acids. Per the original methods: Estimated nucleated cell counts came from reference gene primer amplification. Some clones are missing from TCRdb's copy, which holds only in-frame ones; the method was immunoSEQ multiplex PCR. V and J calls and clone size are as listed in that table; D and trimming were resolved from the DNA. The sample has fewer than 350,000 clones; approximately 88% are singletons. The chain couples TRBV7-2 to TRBJ1-5; TRBD1 aligns across 10 bases. This TCR was sampled from a woman aged 40 to 55 who had recovered from COVID-19. Sequencing input: PBMCs or T cells enriched from blood (not recorded which). The CDR3 DNA reads TGTGCCAGCGCGACAGGGGGCGCAAGCAATCAGCCCCAGCATTTT. Translation gives CASATGGASNQPQHF. Together with reference TRBV7-2 and TRBJ1-5, the CDR3 gives the full variable domain: GAGVSQSPSNKVTEKGKDVELRCDPISGHTALYWYRQSLGQGLEFLIYFQGNSAPDKSGLPSDRFSAERTGGSVSTLTIQRTQQEDSAVYLCASATGGASNQPQHFGDGTRLSIL.